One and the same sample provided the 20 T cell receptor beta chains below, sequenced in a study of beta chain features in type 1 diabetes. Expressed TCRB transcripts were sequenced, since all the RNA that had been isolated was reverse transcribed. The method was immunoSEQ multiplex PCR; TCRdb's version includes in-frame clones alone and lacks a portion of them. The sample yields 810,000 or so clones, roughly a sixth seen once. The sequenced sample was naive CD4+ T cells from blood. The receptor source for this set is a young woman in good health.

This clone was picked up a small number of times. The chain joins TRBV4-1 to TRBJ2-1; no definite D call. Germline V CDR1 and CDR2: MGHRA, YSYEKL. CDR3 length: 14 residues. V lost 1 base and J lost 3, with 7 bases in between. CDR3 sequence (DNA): TGCGCCAGCAGCCAAGTTTGGGACTACAATGAGCAGTTCTTC. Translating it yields CASSQVWDYNEQFF.

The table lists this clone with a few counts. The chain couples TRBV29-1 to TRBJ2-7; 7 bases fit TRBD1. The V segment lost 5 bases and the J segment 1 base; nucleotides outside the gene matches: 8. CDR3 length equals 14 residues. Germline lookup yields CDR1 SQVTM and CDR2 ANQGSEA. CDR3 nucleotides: TGCAGCGTTTTTATTTCGGGACAGTCCTACGAGCAGTACTTC. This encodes CSVFISGQSYEQYF.

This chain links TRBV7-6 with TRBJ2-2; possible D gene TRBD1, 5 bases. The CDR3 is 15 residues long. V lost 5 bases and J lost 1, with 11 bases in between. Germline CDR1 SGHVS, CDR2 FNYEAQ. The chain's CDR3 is CASSPWTQNTGELFF. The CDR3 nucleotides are TGTGCCAGCAGCCCCTGGACACAGAACACCGGGGAGCTGTTTTTT.

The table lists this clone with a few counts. The CDR3 DNA reads as TGTGCCAGCAGCTTTAATCAGGTCAGGAGGTACTTC. The encoded protein is CASSFNQVRRYF. This chain joins TRBV7-8 and TRBJ2-7; D is ambiguous. The V end lost 3 bases, the J end lost 12 bases, and 15 bases lay between the germline ends. There are 12 residues in the CDR3. Germline V gives CDR1 SGHVS, CDR2 FQNEAQ.

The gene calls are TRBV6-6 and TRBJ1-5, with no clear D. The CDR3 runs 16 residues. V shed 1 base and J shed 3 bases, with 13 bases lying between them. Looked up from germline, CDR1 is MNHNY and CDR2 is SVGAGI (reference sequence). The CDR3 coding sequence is TGTGCCAGCAGTTACTTTGATGGGGAGGTCAATCAGCCCCAGCATTTT. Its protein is CASSYFDGEVNQPQHF.

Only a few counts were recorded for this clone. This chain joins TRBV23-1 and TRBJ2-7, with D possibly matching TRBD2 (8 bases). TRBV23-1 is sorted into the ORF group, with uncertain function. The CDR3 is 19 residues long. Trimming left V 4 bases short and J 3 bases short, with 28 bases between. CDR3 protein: CASSPRKQGWSGGNYEQYF. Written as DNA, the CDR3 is TGCGCCAGCAGTCCGCGGAAACAGGGGTGGAGCGGGGGAAACTACGAGCAGTACTTC.

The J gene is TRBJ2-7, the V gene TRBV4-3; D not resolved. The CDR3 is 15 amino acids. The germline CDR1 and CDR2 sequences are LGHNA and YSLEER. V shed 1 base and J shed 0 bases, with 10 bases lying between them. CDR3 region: CASSQGPDGSYEQYF. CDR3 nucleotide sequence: TGCGCCAGCAGCCAAGGTCCAGACGGCTCCTACGAGCAGTACTTC.

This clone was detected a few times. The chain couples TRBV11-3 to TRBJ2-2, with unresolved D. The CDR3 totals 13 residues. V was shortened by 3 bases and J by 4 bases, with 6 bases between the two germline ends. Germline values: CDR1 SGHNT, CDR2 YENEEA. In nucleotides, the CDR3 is TGTGCCAGCAGCTTTTCGGCCACCGGGGAGCTGTTTTTT. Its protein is CASSFSATGELFF.

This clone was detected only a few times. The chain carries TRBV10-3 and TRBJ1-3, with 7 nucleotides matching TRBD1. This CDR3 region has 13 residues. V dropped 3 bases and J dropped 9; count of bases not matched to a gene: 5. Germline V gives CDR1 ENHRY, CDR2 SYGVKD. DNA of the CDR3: TGTGCCATCAGTGAACTACAGGGGTTCACCATATATTTT. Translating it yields CAISELQGFTIYF.

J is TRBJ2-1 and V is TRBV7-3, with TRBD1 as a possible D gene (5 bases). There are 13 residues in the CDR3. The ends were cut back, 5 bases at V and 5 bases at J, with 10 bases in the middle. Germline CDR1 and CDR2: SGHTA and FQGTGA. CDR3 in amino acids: CASSQGANNEQFF. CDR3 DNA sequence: TGTGCCAGCAGCCAGGGTGCGAACAATGAGCAGTTCTTC.

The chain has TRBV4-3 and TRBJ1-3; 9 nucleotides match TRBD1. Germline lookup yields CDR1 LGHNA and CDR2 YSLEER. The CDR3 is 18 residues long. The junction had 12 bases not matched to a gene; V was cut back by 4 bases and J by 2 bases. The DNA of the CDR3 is TGCGCCAGCAGCCGACAACCGGGACAGGGCTTAGCTGGAAACACCATATATTTT. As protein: CASSRQPGQGLAGNTIYF.

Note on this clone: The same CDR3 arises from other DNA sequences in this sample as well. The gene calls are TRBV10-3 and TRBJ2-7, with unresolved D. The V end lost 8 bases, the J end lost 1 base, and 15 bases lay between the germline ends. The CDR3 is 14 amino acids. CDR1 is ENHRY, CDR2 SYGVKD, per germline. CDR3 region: CAIRPSGSSYEQYF. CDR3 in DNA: TGTGCCATCCGCCCTTCGGGCAGTTCCTACGAGCAGTACTTC.

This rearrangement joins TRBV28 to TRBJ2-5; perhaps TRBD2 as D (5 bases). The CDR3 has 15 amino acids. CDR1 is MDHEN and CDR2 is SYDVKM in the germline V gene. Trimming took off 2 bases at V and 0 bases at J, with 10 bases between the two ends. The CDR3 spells CASSLPAVYQETQYF. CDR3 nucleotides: TGTGCCAGCAGTTTACCAGCGGTGTACCAAGAGACCCAGTACTTC.

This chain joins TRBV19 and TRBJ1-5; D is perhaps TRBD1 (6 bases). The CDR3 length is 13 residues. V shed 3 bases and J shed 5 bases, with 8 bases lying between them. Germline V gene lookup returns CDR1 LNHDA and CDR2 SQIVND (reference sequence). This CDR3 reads CASSMDSDQPQHF. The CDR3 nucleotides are TGTGCCAGTAGTATGGACAGCGATCAGCCCCAGCATTTT.

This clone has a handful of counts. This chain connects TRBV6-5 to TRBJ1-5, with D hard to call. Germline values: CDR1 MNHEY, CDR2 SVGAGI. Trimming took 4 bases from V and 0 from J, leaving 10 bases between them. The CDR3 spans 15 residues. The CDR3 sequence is CASSLGPNSNQPQHF. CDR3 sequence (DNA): TGTGCCAGCAGTTTGGGCCCAAATAGCAATCAGCCCCAGCATTTT.

The CDR3 sequence is CASSLGQEYNEQFF. The CDR3, as DNA: TGTGCCAGCAGCCTGGGACAGGAGTACAATGAGCAGTTCTTC. This chain joins TRBV28 and TRBJ2-1; 8 bases align to TRBD1. The V and J ends lost 6 bases and 4 bases, in that order; junction bases with no gene match: 5. This CDR3 comprises 14 residues. The germline V gene has CDR1 MDHEN and CDR2 SYDVKM.

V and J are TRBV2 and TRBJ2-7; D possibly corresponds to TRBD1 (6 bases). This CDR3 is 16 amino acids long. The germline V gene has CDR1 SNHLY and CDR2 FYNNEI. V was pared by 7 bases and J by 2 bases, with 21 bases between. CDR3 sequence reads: CASTISGGALTYEQYF. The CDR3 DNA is TGTGCCAGCACCATCAGTGGGGGCGCTTTGACCTACGAGCAGTACTTC. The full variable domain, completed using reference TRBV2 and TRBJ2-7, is EPEVTQTPSHQVTQMGQEVILRCVPISNHLYFYWYRQILGQKVEFLVSFYNNEISEKSEIFDDQFSVERPDGSNFTLKIRSTKLEDSAMYFCASTISGGALTYEQYFGPGTRLTVT.

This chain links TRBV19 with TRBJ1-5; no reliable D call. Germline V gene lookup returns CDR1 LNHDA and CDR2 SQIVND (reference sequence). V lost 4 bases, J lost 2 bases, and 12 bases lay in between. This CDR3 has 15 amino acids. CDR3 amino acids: CASSTSRVGNQPQHF. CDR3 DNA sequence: TGTGCCAGTAGTACGTCGCGGGTGGGCAATCAGCCCCAGCATTTT. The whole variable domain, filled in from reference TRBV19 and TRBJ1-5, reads DGGITQSPKYLFRKEGQNVTLSCEQNLNHDAMYWYRQDPGQGLRLIYYSQIVNDFQKGDIAEGYSVSREKKESFPLTVTSAQKNPTAFYLCASSTSRVGNQPQHFGDGTRLSIL.

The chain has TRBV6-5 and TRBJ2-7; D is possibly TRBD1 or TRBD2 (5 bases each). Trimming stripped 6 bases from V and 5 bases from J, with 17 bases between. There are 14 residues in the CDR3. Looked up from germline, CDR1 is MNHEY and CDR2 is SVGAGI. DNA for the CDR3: TGTGCCAGCAGCCCCGGGACGGTGGTCCACGAGCAGTACTTC. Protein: CASSPGTVVHEQYF.

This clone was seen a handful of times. The CDR3 reads CAISRDGTDTQYF. The CDR3 DNA follows: TGTGCCATCAGCAGGGACGGCACAGATACGCAGTATTTT. The chain links TRBV10-3 to TRBJ2-3, with D perhaps assigned TRBD1 or TRBD2 (5 bases each). Germline V gene sequence: CDR1 ENHRY, CDR2 SYGVKD. V was pared by 6 bases and J by 1 base, with 8 bases between. The CDR3 is made up of 13 amino acids.